This entry concerns a single T cell receptor (beta chain). Its antigen remains unidentified. The sample is drawn from a study of CD8 T cells in Susac syndrome. Study at large: Sequenced Susac syndrome patients included more than five with active disease and eight who were in remission. At the time their blood was drawn, patients with Susac syndrome were either therapy-naive, on corticosteroids (with some of them also receiving intravenous immunoglobulin), or on intravenous immunoglobulin alone. Notes on the study in general: CD4+ repertoires of Susac syndrome patients lacked detectable clonal expansion.

CDR3 length: 14 amino acids. Trimming stripped 1 base from V and 6 bases from J, with 10 bases between. In germline, CDR1 is SGHTA, CDR2 FQGNSA. The RNA input was roughly 0.45 to 1 ug, and it was reverse transcribed with random hexamers. Amplification of TCR beta CDR3 spanned 54 Vbeta and 13 Jbeta via immunoSEQ multiplex PCR. MiXCR was run by TCRdb on the immunoSEQ multiplex PCR reads, yielding one entry per CDR3 protein. This table has around 71,000 distinct CDR3 sequences, 93% appearing once. The sequence was collected from a human donor with Susac syndrome. The sample comprised CD4+ T cells from PBMCs. The chain is built from TRBV7-2 and TRBJ1-5; perhaps TRBD1 as D (6 bases). CDR3 sequence reads: CASSLVGGPQPQHF. CDR3 nucleotide sequence: TGTGCCAGCAGCTTAGTAGGGGGGCCTCAGCCCCAGCATTTT.